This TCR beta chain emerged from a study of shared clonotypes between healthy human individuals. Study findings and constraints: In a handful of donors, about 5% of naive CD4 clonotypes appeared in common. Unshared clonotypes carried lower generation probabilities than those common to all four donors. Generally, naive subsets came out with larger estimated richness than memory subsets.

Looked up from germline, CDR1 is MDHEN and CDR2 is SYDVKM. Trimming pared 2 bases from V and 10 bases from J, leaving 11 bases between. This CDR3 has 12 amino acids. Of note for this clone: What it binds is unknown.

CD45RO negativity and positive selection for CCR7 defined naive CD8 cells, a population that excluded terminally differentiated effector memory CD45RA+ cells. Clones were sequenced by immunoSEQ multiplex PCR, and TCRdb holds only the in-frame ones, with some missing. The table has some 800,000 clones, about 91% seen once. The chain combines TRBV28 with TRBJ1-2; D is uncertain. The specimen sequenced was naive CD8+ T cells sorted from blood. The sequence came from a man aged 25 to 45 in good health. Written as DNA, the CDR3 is TGTGCCAGCAGTTTAATGAACGGGAACTACACCTTC. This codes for CASSLMNGNYTF.